This record concerns one T cell receptor beta chain sequence. The CDR3 length is 17 residues. V was trimmed by 1 base and J by 0 bases, leaving 13 bases between them. From germline, CDR1 is SGHTA and CDR2 FQGNSA. An oligonucleotide containing a UMI was ligated to the 3' end of TCR cDNA. Four PCR rounds used nested alpha and beta constant region primers plus the SP2 primer. TCRdb itself ran the 5' RACE reads through MiXCR, one entry per CDR3 protein. The top ten clones hold 9% to 10% of a sample with roughly 56,000 distinct CDR3 sequences, 7.2% of them seen once. The sample comes from a study of naive and memory T cell subsets.

The chain links TRBV7-2 to TRBJ2-1; D assignment may be TRBD1 or TRBD2 (6 bases each). The clonotype was recovered from a male donor in good health. The CDR3 DNA reads as TGTGCCAGCAGCTTAGTAGGGGGACTGAGCTCCTACAATGAGCAGTTCTTC. It specifies CASSLVGGLSSYNEQFF.